The clone carrying this T cell receptor beta chain was found a few times. CDR3 length: 13 amino acids. Germline CDR1 and CDR2: SGHVS and FQNEAQ. V was cut by 7 bases and J by 3 bases, with 13 bases left in between. TCRdb recomputed calls from the RT-PCR reads with MiXCR, one row per CDR3 protein. The sample holds around 700,000 distinct CDR3 sequences, 14% seen once. The sample taken for sequencing was memory CD4+ T cells from blood. The chain carries TRBV7-8 and TRBJ2-7; tentatively, D is TRBD1 (6 bases). The origin of this receptor is a female donor in good health, serving as a healthy control. CDR3 in DNA: TGTGCCAGCATCCGGAAACAGGGCTACGAGCAGTACTTC. Its protein is CASIRKQGYEQYF.